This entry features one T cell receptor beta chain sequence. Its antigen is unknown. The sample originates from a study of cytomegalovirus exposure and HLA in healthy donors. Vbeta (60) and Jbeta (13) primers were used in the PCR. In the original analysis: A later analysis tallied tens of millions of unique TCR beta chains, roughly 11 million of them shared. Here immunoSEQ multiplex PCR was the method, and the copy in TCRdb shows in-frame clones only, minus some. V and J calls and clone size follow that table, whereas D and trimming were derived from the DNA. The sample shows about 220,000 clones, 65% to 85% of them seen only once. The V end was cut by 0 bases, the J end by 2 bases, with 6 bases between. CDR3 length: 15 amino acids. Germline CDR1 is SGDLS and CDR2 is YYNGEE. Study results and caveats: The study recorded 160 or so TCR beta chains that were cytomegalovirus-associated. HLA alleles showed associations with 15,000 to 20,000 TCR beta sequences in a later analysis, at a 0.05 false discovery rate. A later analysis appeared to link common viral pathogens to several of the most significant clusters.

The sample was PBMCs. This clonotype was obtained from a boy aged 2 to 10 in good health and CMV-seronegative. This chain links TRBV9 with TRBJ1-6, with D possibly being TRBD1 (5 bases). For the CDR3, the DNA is TGTGCCAGCAGCGTAGAACAGGCCTATAATTCACCCCTCCACTTT. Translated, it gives CASSVEQAYNSPLHF. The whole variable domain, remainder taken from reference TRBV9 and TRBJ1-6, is DSGVTQTPKHLITATGQRVTLRCSPRSGDLSVYWYQQSLDQGLQFLIQYYNGEERAKGNILERFSAQQFPDLHSELNLSSLELGDSALYFCASSVEQAYNSPLHFGNGTRLTVT.